This TCR beta chain stems from a study of Ad26.COV2.S vaccination and SARS-CoV-2 variants. About the study: A participant enrolled in the COV1001 Ad26.COV2.S trial arm provided the sample. Donor got 5x10^10 or 1x10^11 viral particles of Ad26.COV2.S. Study outcomes and limitations: Once vaccination had occurred, spike-specific CD8+ and CD4+ T cell responses reportedly showed substantial breadth.

The treatment here: around 19 received Ad26.COV2.S at low or high dose, single or two shots; roughly five received placebo; per-sample allocation not given. Sample collection was performed on day 63 after the first vaccine or placebo injection. An 18-55-year-old adult in Boston served as donor. CDR1 is MDHEN, CDR2 SYDVKM, per germline. Trimming cost V 3 bases and J 0 bases, with 9 bases left between them. The CDR3 spans 15 residues. In regard to this clone: Its antigen is as yet unknown.

Sequencing was performed with immunoSEQ multiplex PCR; in TCRdb, only in-frame clones are kept and a portion is missing. This sample carries 300,000 to 450,000 clones, approximately 84% of them seen once, and the ten largest clones take about 3.3%. This sequence joins TRBV28 and TRBJ2-4; unclear D gene. Sequenced material: peripheral blood, taken in a trial of Ad26.COV2.S vaccine versus placebo. The sequence came from a person aged 18-60 years who received the Ad26.COV2.S COVID-19 vaccine or a placebo. Written as DNA, the CDR3 is TGTGCCAGCAGTTTTGTAAAGCTAGCCAAAAACATTCAGTACTTC. It is translated as CASSFVKLAKNIQYF. The entire variable domain, with the rest obtained from reference TRBV28 and TRBJ2-4, is as follows: DVKVTQSSRYLVKRTGEKVFLECVQDMDHENMFWYRQDPGLGLRLIYFSYDVKMKEKGDIPEGYSVSREKKERFSLILESASTNQTSMYLCASSFVKLAKNIQYFGAGTRLSVL.